A selection of T cell receptor beta chains follows, all from one sample in a study of shared clonotypes between healthy human individuals. Some clones are missing from TCRdb's copy, which holds only in-frame ones; the method was immunoSEQ multiplex PCR. Of approximately 590,000 clones detected, around 95% appear once; the ten largest clones hold around 0.097%. Sequenced: naive CD8+ T cells sorted from blood. These receptors were collected from a woman in her thirties in good health. The CDR3 runs from the conserved cysteine through the conserved F or W. The D gene is left open where the match is weak. Part of the rows lack a size; the others show once, few, many or a class for expanded clones.

cdr3_aa: CASSLSGNPYNEQFF
cdr3_nt: TGTGCCAGCAGCTTGTCAGGGAACCCCTACAATGAGCAGTTCTTC
v_call: TRBV5-6
cdr3_length: 15
clone_size: NA
d_call: NA
j_call: TRBJ2-1

cdr3_aa: CASSETGGNQPQHF
cdr3_nt: TGTGCCAGCAGCGAGACAGGGGGCAATCAGCCCCAGCATTTT
v_call: TRBV25-1
cdr3_length: 14
clone_size: NA
d_call: TRBD1
j_call: TRBJ1-5

cdr3_aa: CASTGGEPNNEQFF
cdr3_nt: TGTGCCAGCACCGGGGGGGAGCCAAACAATGAGCAGTTCTTC
v_call: TRBV6-6
cdr3_length: 14
clone_size: NA
d_call: TRBD2
j_call: TRBJ2-1

cdr3_aa: CASSSRGYEAFF
cdr3_nt: TGTGCCAGCAGTTCCCGGGGATATGAAGCTTTCTTT
v_call: TRBV27
cdr3_length: 12
clone_size: NA
d_call: NA
j_call: TRBJ1-1

cdr3_aa: CASSFNSGSLDYEQYF
cdr3_nt: TGTGCCAGCAGTTTTAATAGCGGGAGTTTGGACTACGAGCAGTACTTC
v_call: TRBV28
cdr3_length: 16
clone_size: once
d_call: TRBD2
j_call: TRBJ2-7

cdr3_aa: CASSWDSDNEQFF
cdr3_nt: TGCGCCAGCAGCTGGGACAGCGACAATGAGCAGTTCTTC
v_call: TRBV5-1
cdr3_length: 13
clone_size: NA
d_call: TRBD1
j_call: TRBJ2-1

cdr3_aa: CASSWRSGVKTIVGKRDEQFF
cdr3_nt: TGTGCCAGCAGTTGGCGGTCAGGGGTTAAGACCATAGTGGGAAAAAGGGATGAGCAGTTCTTC
v_call: TRBV28
cdr3_length: 21
clone_size: once
d_call: NA
j_call: TRBJ2-1

cdr3_aa: CASSHPSINEQFF
cdr3_nt: TGTGCCAGCAGCCACCCTAGTATCAATGAGCAGTTCTTC
v_call: TRBV7-9
cdr3_length: 13
clone_size: NA
d_call: NA
j_call: TRBJ2-1

cdr3_aa: CAAAVAGSPNEQFF
cdr3_nt: TGTGCCGCTGCAGTAGCAGGCTCCCCCAATGAGCAGTTCTTC
v_call: TRBV27
cdr3_length: 14
clone_size: NA
d_call: NA
j_call: TRBJ2-1

cdr3_aa: CASSYVQGYGYTF
cdr3_nt: TGTGCCAGCAGTTATGTACAGGGCTATGGCTACACCTTC
v_call: TRBV6-5
cdr3_length: 13
clone_size: NA
d_call: NA
j_call: TRBJ1-2

cdr3_aa: CASSPDRGSKGYTF
cdr3_nt: TGTGCCAGCAGCCCGGACAGGGGCTCGAAGGGCTACACCTTC
v_call: TRBV9
cdr3_length: 14
clone_size: NA
d_call: TRBD1
j_call: TRBJ1-2

cdr3_aa: CASSHSGTGRHEQYF
cdr3_nt: TGTGCCAGCAGCCACTCGGGGACAGGGAGACACGAGCAGTACTTC
v_call: TRBV13
cdr3_length: 15
clone_size: NA
d_call: TRBD1
j_call: TRBJ2-7

cdr3_aa: CASSLLAGPFTDTQYF
cdr3_nt: TGTGCCAGCAGTTTATTAGCGGGACCCTTCACAGATACGCAGTATTTT
v_call: TRBV28
cdr3_length: 16
clone_size: NA
d_call: TRBD2
j_call: TRBJ2-3

cdr3_aa: CASSGYGYTF
cdr3_nt: TGTGCCAGTAGCGGTTATGGCTACACCTTC
v_call: TRBV11-2
cdr3_length: 10
clone_size: NA
d_call: NA
j_call: TRBJ1-2

cdr3_aa: CASSQSSTFGTEAFF
cdr3_nt: TGTGCCAGCAGCCAATCGTCGACGTTTGGCACTGAAGCTTTCTTT
v_call: TRBV16
cdr3_length: 15
clone_size: once
d_call: NA
j_call: TRBJ1-1

cdr3_aa: CASSFQLAGTYNEQFF
cdr3_nt: TGTGCCAGCAGCTTCCAACTAGCGGGAACTTACAATGAGCAGTTCTTC
v_call: TRBV11-2
cdr3_length: 16
clone_size: NA
d_call: TRBD2
j_call: TRBJ2-1

cdr3_aa: CASSPEGGDYGYTF
cdr3_nt: TGTGCCAGCAGCCCGGAGGGGGGTGACTATGGCTACACCTTC
v_call: TRBV5-6
cdr3_length: 14
clone_size: NA
d_call: NA
j_call: TRBJ1-2

cdr3_aa: CASSLVLGIPTGNTIYF
cdr3_nt: TGTGCCAGCAGCTTAGTTCTGGGGATCCCGACTGGAAACACCATATATTTT
v_call: TRBV7-9
cdr3_length: 17
clone_size: NA
d_call: NA
j_call: TRBJ1-3